This record concerns one T cell receptor (beta chain) sequence. Its antigen is as yet unknown. The data are from a study of blood T cells in healthy people across ages. General observations from the study: More naive CD4+ cells and higher diversity were found in long-lived than in aged donors.

Germline CDR1 and CDR2: SGHAT and FQDESV (reference sequence). The CDR3 runs 13 residues. Trimming cost V 3 bases and J 6 bases, with 10 bases left between them. The second PCR ran 7 to 11 cycles with a sample-barcoded 5' primer and J-beta primers. Every cDNA molecule bore a tag from a template-switch adaptor containing 12 random nucleotides. TCRdb reprocessed the 5' RACE reads via MiXCR and lists one record per CDR3 protein. The sample includes fewer than 750,000 distinct CDR3 sequences, roughly 48% of them seen just once. Caucasian, healthy and from Russia, the donors were aged between about 6 and 90. Researchers isolated at least 6.5 million PBMCs per sample.

The sequencing input was blood. This clonotype was obtained from a man at least 80 years old in good health. The chain combines TRBV11-1 with TRBJ2-3; maybe TRBD2 (5 bases). CDR3 DNA: TGTGCCAGCAGCTTGGAGGAGGAGGATACGCAGTATTTT. Protein: CASSLEEEDTQYF.